These 5 T cell receptor beta chains originate from one sample sequenced in a study of T cell responses to AZD1222 COVID-19 vaccine. The assay was immunoSEQ multiplex PCR, and TCRdb's table has in-frame clones only and misses some. The table shows around 110,000 clones, with roughly nine tenths occurring only once. The sequencing here drew on peripheral blood, taken 28 days after the second AZD1222 dose. The receptors were sampled from an adult who received the AZD1222 COVID-19 vaccine.

The rearrangement links TRBV10-3 to TRBJ2-7; 8 bases map to TRBD1. Germline values: CDR1 ENHRY, CDR2 SYGVKD. V was pared by 7 bases and J by 0 bases, with 8 bases of the junction left unmatched. There are 15 residues in the CDR3. CDR3 sequence (DNA): TGTGCCATCAACAAGGACAGGGCGTCCTCCTACGAGCAGTACTTC. Protein sequence: CAINKDRASSYEQYF.

The J gene is TRBJ1-5, the V gene TRBV10-2; possible D gene TRBD1, 6 bases. CDR3 size: 14 residues. The V end lost 3 bases, the J end lost 4 bases, and 10 bases lay between the germline ends. CDR1 and CDR2 from the germline V gene are WSHSY and SAAADI. CDR3 coding DNA: TGCGCCAGCAGTGAACAGGGTCGGAATCAGCCCCAGCATTTT. Residues: CASSEQGRNQPQHF.

J is TRBJ1-1 and V is TRBV29-1, with D possibly matching TRBD1 (5 bases). CDR3 length equals 14 residues. CDR1 and CDR2 (germline): SQVTM, ANQGSEA. Trimming shortened V by 3 bases and J by 7 bases, and 18 bases separated the two germline ends. The CDR3 coding sequence is TGCAGCGTTGATTATAGGGGTCGGCCCGGTGAAGCTTTCTTT. This encodes CSVDYRGRPGEAFF.

The chain combines TRBV15 with TRBJ2-2; D gene unclear. The CDR3 is made up of 17 amino acids. Per the germline V gene, CDR1 is LNHNV and CDR2 is YYDKDF (reference sequence). Trimming pared 0 bases from V and 0 bases from J, leaving 11 bases between. CDR3 protein: CATSRDFPGANTGELFF. The CDR3 DNA sequence: TGTGCCACCAGCAGAGATTTTCCAGGCGCGAACACCGGGGAGCTGTTTTTT.

CDR3 sequence: CASSPLAGERYEQYF. CDR3 coding DNA: TGTGCCAGTAGTCCACTAGCGGGAGAGCGATACGAGCAGTACTTC. This chain connects TRBV19 to TRBJ2-7, with 11 bases lining up with TRBD2. The length of the CDR3 is 15 residues. Germline loops: CDR1 LNHDA, CDR2 SQIVND (reference sequence). J lost 4 bases, V lost 5 bases, and 7 bases had no gene match.